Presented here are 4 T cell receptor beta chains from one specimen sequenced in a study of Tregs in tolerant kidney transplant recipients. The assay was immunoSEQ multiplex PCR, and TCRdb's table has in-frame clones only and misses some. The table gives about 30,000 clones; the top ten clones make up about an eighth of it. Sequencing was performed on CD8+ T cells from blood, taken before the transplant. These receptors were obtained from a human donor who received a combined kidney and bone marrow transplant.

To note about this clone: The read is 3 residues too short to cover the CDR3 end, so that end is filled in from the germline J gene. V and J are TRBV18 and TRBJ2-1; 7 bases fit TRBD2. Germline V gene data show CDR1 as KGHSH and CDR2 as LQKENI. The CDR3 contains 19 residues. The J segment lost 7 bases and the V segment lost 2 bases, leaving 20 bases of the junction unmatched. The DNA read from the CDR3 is TGTGCCAGCTCACCAGTCGGGTTGCGGGAGAATAGGCCGGGAAATGAG. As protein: CASSPVGLRENRPGNE. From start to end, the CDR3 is CASSPVGLRENRPGNEQFF.

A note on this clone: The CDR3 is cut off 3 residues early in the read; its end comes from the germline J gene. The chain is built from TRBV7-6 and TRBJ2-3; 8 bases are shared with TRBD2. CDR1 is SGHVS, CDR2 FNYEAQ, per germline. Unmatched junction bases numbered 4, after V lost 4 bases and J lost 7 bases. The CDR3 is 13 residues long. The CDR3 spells CASSYEREYTQYF. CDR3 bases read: TGTGCCAGCAGCTACGAGCGGGAGTATACG.

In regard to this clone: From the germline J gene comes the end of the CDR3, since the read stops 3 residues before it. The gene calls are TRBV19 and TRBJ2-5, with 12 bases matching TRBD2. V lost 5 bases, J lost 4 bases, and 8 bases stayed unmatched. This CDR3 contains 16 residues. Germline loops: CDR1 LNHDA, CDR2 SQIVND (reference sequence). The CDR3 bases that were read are TGTGCCAGTAGTGGGAGGACTAGCGGGAAGGGAGAGACC. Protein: CASSGRTSGKGET. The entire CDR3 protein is CASSGRTSGKGETQYF.

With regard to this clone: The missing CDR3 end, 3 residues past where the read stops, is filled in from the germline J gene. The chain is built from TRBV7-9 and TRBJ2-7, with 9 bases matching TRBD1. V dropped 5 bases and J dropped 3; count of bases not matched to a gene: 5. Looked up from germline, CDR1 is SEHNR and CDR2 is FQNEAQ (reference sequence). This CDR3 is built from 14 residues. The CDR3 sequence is CASSPPGQGYEQYF. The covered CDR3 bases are TGTGCCAGCAGCCCCCCGGGACAGGGCTACGAG.